These 19 T cell receptor beta chains came from one sample sequenced in a study of T cell responses to AZD1222 COVID-19 vaccine. Clones were sequenced by immunoSEQ multiplex PCR, and TCRdb holds only the in-frame ones, with some missing. This table has roughly 150,000 clones, 75% to 90% appearing once. The sample consisted of peripheral blood, taken after recovery from COVID-19. All receptors come from an adult who had recovered from COVID-19.

The CDR3: CASRASGTGLDGGYTF. DNA for the CDR3: TGCGCCAGCAGGGCCTCCGGGACAGGACTTGACGGTGGCTACACCTTC. V usage is TRBV5-1 and J usage is TRBJ1-2, with 8 bases that match TRBD1. The V gene end was trimmed by 5 bases and the J gene end by 7 bases; junction bases not matched to a gene: 16. The germline gives CDR1 SGHRS, CDR2 YFSETQ. The CDR3 covers 16 residues.

The chain joins TRBV6-2 or TRBV6-3 to TRBJ1-6; D is undetermined. CDR1 is MNHEY, CDR2 SVGEGT, per germline. The V and J ends lost 6 bases and 8 bases respectively, with 17 bases between them. The CDR3 is 15 amino acids. The chain's CDR3 is CASSYRTSYDSPLHF. The CDR3 nucleotides are TGTGCCAGCAGCTATAGAACCTCTTACGATTCACCCCTCCACTTT.

The chain links TRBV7-9 to TRBJ1-2; no clear D gene. Germline loops: CDR1 SEHNR, CDR2 FQNEAQ (reference sequence). The V gene lost 0 bases and the J gene lost 4 bases, with 12 bases spanning the gap. CDR3 length equals 15 residues. CDR3 DNA: TGTGCCAGCAGCTTAGCGCCTGGTTCGACCTATGGCTACACCTTC. Amino acid sequence: CASSLAPGSTYGYTF.

This rearrangement joins TRBV24-1 to TRBJ2-1; 12 nucleotides line up with TRBD2. The CDR3 has 17 residues. CDR1 is KGHDR, CDR2 SFDVKD, per germline. V shed 2 bases and J 3 bases; nucleotides not matched to a gene: 4. The CDR3 loop is CATSDSKTSGSYNEQFF. The CDR3 DNA sequence: TGTGCCACCAGTGATTCAAAGACTAGCGGGAGCTACAATGAGCAGTTCTTC.

This clone was observed a single time. The gene calls are TRBV15 and TRBJ1-2; tentatively, D is TRBD1 (5 bases). The germline V and J ends were trimmed by 6 bases and 3 bases, with 11 bases remaining between them. CDR1 LNHNV and CDR2 YYDKDF come from the germline V gene (reference sequence). The CDR3 spans 13 residues. CDR3 nucleotide sequence: TGTGCCACCAGTAAGGGGAGAGACTATGGCTACACCTTC. This sequence encodes CATSKGRDYGYTF.

V is TRBV7-8 and J is TRBJ1-3; tentatively, D is TRBD1 (5 bases). The CDR3 covers 18 residues. The ends were cut back, 5 bases at V and 4 bases at J, with 24 bases in the middle. Germline loops: CDR1 SGHVS, CDR2 FQNEAQ. The CDR3 bases are TGTGCCAGCAGCCCCAGGGCCCAGCACCTGACCTCCGGAAACACCATATATTTT. Translation gives CASSPRAQHLTSGNTIYF.

The rearrangement uses TRBV27 and TRBJ2-7; maybe TRBD2 (5 bases). CDR1 and CDR2 (germline): MNHEY, SMNVEV (reference sequence). The CDR3 has 15 amino acids. Trimming pared 4 bases from V and 4 bases from J, leaving 17 bases between. CDR3 amino acids: CASSSRGPLGYEQYF. CDR3 bases: TGTGCCAGCAGTTCTCGGGGTCCGCTGGGATACGAGCAGTACTTC.

V usage is TRBV10-3 and J usage is TRBJ1-5, with a possible D match to TRBD1 (5 bases). This CDR3 comprises 15 residues. Germline V gene data show CDR1 as ENHRY and CDR2 as SYGVKD. Trimming pared 2 bases from V and 3 bases from J, leaving 11 bases between. The CDR3 nucleotides are TGTGCCATCAGTGAGGGGGGGACGAACAATCAGCCCCAGCATTTT. It translates to CAISEGGTNNQPQHF.

The J gene is TRBJ2-1, the V gene TRBV2; 7 bases fit TRBD2. The germline V gene encodes CDR1 SNHLY and CDR2 FYNNEI. V lost 6 bases and J lost 0; bases outside the gene matches: 2. This CDR3 has 14 amino acids. The CDR3: CASRGGISYNEQFF. CDR3 nucleotide sequence: TGTGCCAGCAGGGGGGGGATCTCCTACAATGAGCAGTTCTTC. The full variable domain, its missing parts supplied by reference TRBV2 and TRBJ2-1, is EPEVTQTPSHQVTQMGQEVILRCVPISNHLYFYWYRQILGQKVEFLVSFYNNEISEKSEIFDDQFSVERPDGSNFTLKIRSTKLEDSAMYFCASRGGISYNEQFFGPGTRLTVL.

CDR3 coding DNA: TGTGCCAGCCTCGTGCCGAAGGCCCCCTACGAGCAGTACTTC. This encodes CASLVPKAPYEQYF. The chain joins TRBV21-1 to TRBJ2-7. TRBV21-1 is recorded as a pseudogene. The CDR3 contains 14 residues.

The V call is TRBV7-9, the J call TRBJ2-7, with a tentative D call TRBD1 (5 bases). Trimming removed 2 bases from V and 2 bases from J, with 13 bases in between. The CDR3 is 15 amino acids. From germline, CDR1 is SEHNR and CDR2 FQNEAQ (reference sequence). The CDR3 loop is CASSLRGLGTYEQYF. The CDR3 nucleotides read TGTGCCAGCAGCTTAAGGGGTTTAGGGACCTACGAGCAGTACTTC.

The chain has TRBV6-5 and TRBJ1-1; the D gene is possibly TRBD1 (5 bases). The CDR3 totals 12 residues. V was clipped by 4 bases and J by 7 bases, with 10 bases between them. Germline CDR1 MNHEY, CDR2 SVGAGI. The CDR3 DNA is TGTGCCAGCAGTTTCCGGGACGGTGAAGCTTTCTTT. Protein product: CASSFRDGEAFF.

The rearrangement links TRBV6-4 to TRBJ2-2; the D gene is possibly TRBD2 (6 bases). Germline V gene lookup returns CDR1 MRHNA and CDR2 SNTAGT. V gave up 3 bases and J gave up 7 bases, with 9 bases separating them. The CDR3 consists of 13 residues. For the CDR3, the DNA is TGTGCCAGCAGTGATCGGCGGGGCGGGGAGCTGTTTTTT. It specifies CASSDRRGGELFF.

The chain carries TRBV3-1 (or the pseudogene TRBV3-2) and TRBJ1-1, with 10 bases that match TRBD1. The V segment lost 1 base and the J segment 1 base; nucleotides outside the gene matches: 9. The germline V gene has CDR1 LGHDT and CDR2 YNNKEL (reference sequence). The CDR3 is 18 residues long. The CDR3 reads CASSQVTGTGVGNTEAFF. CDR3 nucleotides: TGTGCCAGCAGCCAAGTTACCGGGACAGGGGTCGGGAACACTGAAGCTTTCTTT.

This chain connects TRBV28 to TRBJ1-2; D unclear. The germline V gene has CDR1 MDHEN and CDR2 SYDVKM. The CDR3 extends over 15 amino acids. V lost 2 bases and J 2 bases, leaving 12 bases between the germline ends. The CDR3 DNA reads TGTGCCAGCAGTTTAAGTGGACTTCCAAACTATGGCTACACCTTC. Translating it yields CASSLSGLPNYGYTF.

The chain uses TRBV7-2 and TRBJ2-5; 7 bases agree with TRBD1. This CDR3 has 13 amino acids. Germline assignment: CDR1 SGHTA and CDR2 FQGNSA. The trim removed 4 bases at V and 6 bases at J, leaving 5 bases unmatched. The CDR3 region is CASSSYRGQTQYF. CDR3 sequence (DNA): TGTGCCAGCAGCTCGTACAGGGGACAGACCCAGTACTTC.

The V gene is TRBV6-5, the J gene TRBJ2-1; 9 bases agree with TRBD2. The CDR3 has 15 residues. The V gene's germline CDR1 is MNHEY and CDR2 SVGAGI. Trimming removed 2 bases from V and 3 bases from J; junction bases left unmatched: 2. The CDR3 here is CASSYPSGDYNEQFF. DNA of the CDR3: TGTGCCAGCAGTTACCCTAGCGGGGACTACAATGAGCAGTTCTTC.

This sequence joins TRBV10-3 and TRBJ2-7; 12 bases fit TRBD2. CDR3 length equals 15 residues. Germline-derived CDR1 and CDR2 are ENHRY and SYGVKD. The V gene end was trimmed by 6 bases and the J gene end by 1 base; junction bases not matched to a gene: 4. The DNA of the CDR3 is TGTGCCATCAGCGCCCTAGCGGGAGGGTCCTACGAGCAGTACTTC. It translates to CAISALAGGSYEQYF.

This rearrangement joins TRBV6-1 to TRBJ2-2; no clear D gene. Germline CDR1 MNHNS, CDR2 SASEGT. The CDR3 extends over 15 amino acids. V was pared by 3 bases and J by 0 bases, with 8 bases between. CDR3 protein: CASSDGSANTGELFF. As DNA, the CDR3 is TGTGCCAGCAGTGATGGATCAGCGAACACCGGGGAGCTGTTTTTT.